Presented here are 9 T cell receptor beta chains from one specimen sequenced in a study of chemoradiotherapy in HPV16-positive cancers. Generated by immunoSEQ multiplex PCR, the TCRdb table keeps only in-frame clones and is missing some. The table shows about 5,000 clones, with approximately 93% occurring only once. This specimen was acquired from a patient who underwent chemoradiotherapy. Receptors were obtained from a human donor with HPV-associated anogenital cancer.

The chain recombines TRBV29-1 with TRBJ1-1; D ambiguous. Trimming cost V 2 bases and J 5 bases, with 9 bases left between them. The CDR3 has 12 amino acids. Germline V gene sequence: CDR1 SQVTM, CDR2 ANQGSEA. The CDR3 loop reads CSVEYRGTEAFF. CDR3 DNA: TGCAGCGTTGAATATAGAGGGACTGAAGCTTTCTTT.

V is TRBV6-4 and J is TRBJ1-2; D remains unclear. CDR1 and CDR2 from the germline V gene are MRHNA and SNTAGT. There are 13 residues in the CDR3. Trimming stripped 3 bases from V and 2 bases from J, with 7 bases between. As DNA, the CDR3 is TGTGCCAGCAGTGAGGAGCCAAACTATGGCTACACCTTC. As protein: CASSEEPNYGYTF.

This clone was observed a single time. The rearrangement links TRBV30 to TRBJ1-6, with a weak D call TRBD1 (6 bases). The V gene lost 3 bases and the J gene lost 5 bases, with 14 bases spanning the gap. Germline V gives CDR1 GTSNPN, CDR2 SVGIG (reference sequence). This CDR3 comprises 15 residues. This CDR3 reads CAWRRFGQNNSPLHF. Here the CDR3 DNA reads TGTGCCTGGAGACGTTTTGGACAGAATAATTCACCCCTCCACTTT.

CDR3 sequence (DNA): TGTGCCAGCGTCCGTGGTGACAGGGAGTATTACGAGCAGTACTTC. Protein product: CASVRGDREYYEQYF. V and J are TRBV2 and TRBJ2-7; 7 bases fit TRBD1. Germline CDR1 and CDR2: SNHLY and FYNNEI. The V and J ends lost 8 bases and 4 bases, in that order; junction bases with no gene match: 14. CDR3 length: 15 residues.

This chain connects TRBV19 to TRBJ1-1, with D perhaps matching TRBD1 (5 bases). Trimming took 5 bases from V and 4 from J, leaving 14 bases between them. This CDR3 comprises 14 residues. Germline V gene data show CDR1 as LNHDA and CDR2 as SQIVND (reference sequence). Here the CDR3 reads CASSPAGTSTEAFF. The DNA for the CDR3 is TGTGCCAGTAGTCCAGCTGGGACCTCCACTGAAGCTTTCTTT.

This chain links TRBV7-9 with TRBJ1-2; TRBD1 agrees at 8 bases. V lost 2 bases, J lost 2 bases, and 10 bases stayed unmatched. The CDR3 is 17 amino acids. CDR1 SEHNR and CDR2 FQNEAQ come from the germline V gene (reference sequence). The CDR3 nucleotides read TGTGCCAGCAGCTTACTCCGGACAGGGCTCGGAAACTATGGCTACACCTTC. It translates to CASSLLRTGLGNYGYTF.

The chain recombines TRBV7-8 with TRBJ1-1; D not certain. V lost 3 bases and J lost 1, with 6 bases in between. CDR3 length: 13 residues. Germline CDR1 and CDR2: SGHVS and FQNEAQ. The CDR3, as DNA: TGTGCCAGCAGCTTTGATGGGAACACTGAAGCTTTCTTT. This translates into CASSFDGNTEAFF.

This rearrangement joins TRBV6-1 to TRBJ2-2, with a possible D match to TRBD2 (6 bases). Deletions cut 7 bases from V and 1 base from J, with 13 bases between. The length of the CDR3 is 15 residues. Germline V gene data show CDR1 as MNHNS and CDR2 as SASEGT. CDR3 protein: CASKGGPRNTGELFF. CDR3 nucleotides: TGTGCCAGCAAGGGAGGACCAAGGAACACCGGGGAGCTGTTTTTT.

V and J are TRBV11-3 and TRBJ1-1; no clear D. This CDR3 has 13 amino acids. The germline V gene has CDR1 SGHNT and CDR2 YENEEA. V was pared by 3 bases and J by 0 bases, with 5 bases between. The CDR3 DNA follows: TGTGCCAGCAGCTTGACACTGAACACTGAAGCTTTCTTT. As protein: CASSLTLNTEAFF.